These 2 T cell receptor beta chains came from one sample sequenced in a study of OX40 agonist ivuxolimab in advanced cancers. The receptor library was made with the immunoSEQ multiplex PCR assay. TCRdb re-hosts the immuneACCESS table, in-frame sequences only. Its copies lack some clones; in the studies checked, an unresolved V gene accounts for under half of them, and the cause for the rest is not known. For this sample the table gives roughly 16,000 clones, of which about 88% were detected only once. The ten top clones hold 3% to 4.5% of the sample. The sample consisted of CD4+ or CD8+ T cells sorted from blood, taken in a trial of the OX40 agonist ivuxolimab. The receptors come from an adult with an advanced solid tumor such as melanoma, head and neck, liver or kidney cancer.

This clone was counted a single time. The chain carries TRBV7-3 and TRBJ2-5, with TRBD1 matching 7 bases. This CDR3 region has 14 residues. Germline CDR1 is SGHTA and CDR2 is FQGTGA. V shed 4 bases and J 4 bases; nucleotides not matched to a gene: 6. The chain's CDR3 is CASSSSRQGETQYF. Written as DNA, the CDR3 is TGTGCCAGCAGCTCATCCCGACAGGGAGAGACCCAGTACTTC.

CDR3 loop: CASTAAGAGNIQYF. The CDR3 DNA reads as TGTGCCAGTACCGCAGCGGGGGCCGGGAACATTCAGTACTTC. This rearrangement joins TRBV19 to TRBJ2-4; 8 bases map to TRBD2. V was pared by 7 bases and J by 7 bases, with 9 bases of the junction left unmatched. This CDR3 has 14 residues. Germline V lookup: CDR1 LNHDA, CDR2 SQIVND (reference sequence).